The rows below give T cell receptor beta chains drawn from one sample of a study of T cells in Graves' hyperthyroidism and ophthalmopathy. TCRdb redid the calling of the multiplex PCR reads with MiXCR, one entry per CDR3 protein. The table records roughly 500,000 distinct CDR3 sequences, around 42% of them present only once. Sequences were obtained from peripheral blood or thyroid tissue (not recorded which). The receptor source for this set is an adult woman with Graves' disease, either hyperthyroidism or ophthalmopathy (not recorded which). Both conserved end residues are part of each CDR3. The order of the fields is CDR3 length, D gene, V gene, CDR3 protein. D genes are given only for firm matches.

length: 16
D: TRBD2
V: TRBV11-2
CDR3: CASQIGSSGAPYEQYF

length: 12
D: .
V: TRBV12-3/TRBV12-4
CDR3: CASSSIWVGQYF

length: 14
D: TRBD1
V: TRBV6-1
CDR3: CASRETGGYQPQHF

length: 17
D: TRBD1
V: TRBV11-2
CDR3: CASSHPGQGTSTGELFF

length: 13
D: .
V: TRBV7-8
CDR3: CASSLGPYNEQFF

length: 11
D: .
V: TRBV10-3
CDR3: CAISDGLEQFF

length: 13
D: .
V: TRBV30
CDR3: CAWKPLVNTEAFF

length: 12
D: .
V: TRBV29-1
CDR3: CSVETGLGTEAF

length: 17
D: .
V: TRBV7-9
CDR3: CASSFPGQGHSGNTIYF

length: 14
D: .
V: TRBV9
CDR3: CASSVPGAMSGYTF

length: 13
D: .
V: TRBV7-2
CDR3: CASSGQSNYGYTF

length: 13
D: .
V: TRBV2
CDR3: CASSGRGGYGYTF

length: 14
D: TRBD2
V: TRBV7-2
CDR3: CACAGVAGGGELFF

length: 16
D: .
V: TRBV7-3
CDR3: CASSLGVLQVLYEQYF

length: 16
D: TRBD1
V: TRBV5-1
CDR3: CASKAGKGQMNTEAFF

length: 14
D: .
V: TRBV20-1
CDR3: CSARDNRGGEKLFF

length: 12
D: .
V: TRBV29-1
CDR3: CSVVGGHQPQHF

length: 14
D: TRBD1
V: TRBV27
CDR3: CASSSYRGQETQYF

length: 13
D: .
V: TRBV24-1
CDR3: CATSDFPGDGYTF